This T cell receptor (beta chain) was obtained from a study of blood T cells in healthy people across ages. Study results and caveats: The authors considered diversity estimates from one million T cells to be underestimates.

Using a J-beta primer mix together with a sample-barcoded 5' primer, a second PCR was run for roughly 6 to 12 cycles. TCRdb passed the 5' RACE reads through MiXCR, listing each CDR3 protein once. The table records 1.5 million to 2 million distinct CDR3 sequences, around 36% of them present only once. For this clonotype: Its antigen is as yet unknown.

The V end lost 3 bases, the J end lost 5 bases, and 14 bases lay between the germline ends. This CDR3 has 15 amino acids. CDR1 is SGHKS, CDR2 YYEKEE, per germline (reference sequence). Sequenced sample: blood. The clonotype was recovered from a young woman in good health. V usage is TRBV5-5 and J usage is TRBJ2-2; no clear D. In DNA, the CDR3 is TGTGCCAGCAGCTCGGTGATGGGCACGACCGGGGAGCTGTTTTTT. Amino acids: CASSSVMGTTGELFF.